The entry below gives a single T cell receptor beta chain sequence along with its context. Its antigen is as yet unknown. TCRdb's copy holds only in-frame clones and misses some; the assay was immunoSEQ multiplex PCR. The data show 100,000 to 110,000 clones, approximately 92% seen once. This entry comes from a study of siplizumab effects on memory and regulatory T cells. General observations from the study: Neither a naive nor a memory phenotype was assignable to roughly 75-97% of proliferating CD4+ or CD8+ clones. For mappable alloreactive CD4+ clones, the mean Treg-derived fraction was about 70% with siplizumab and roughly 25% in controls. Proliferating Tregs in siplizumab cultures were never verified as suppressive. Poor capture below about 10^-5 frequency left most alloreactive clones unmapped to unstimulated subsets.

The V end was cut by 1 base, the J end by 7 bases, with 14 bases between. CDR3 size: 16 residues. The germline gives CDR1 SGHVS, CDR2 FNYEAQ. The origin of this receptor is a human donor in good health. The sample consisted of CD4+ T cells sorted from blood. The chain links TRBV7-6 to TRBJ1-6; no firm D call. CDR3 in amino acids: CASSLVAGLTNSPLHF. CDR3 in DNA: TGTGCCAGCAGCTTAGTGGCAGGCTTGACCAATTCACCCCTCCACTTT.